A single sample is the source of the 13 T cell receptor beta chains below, sequenced in a study of blood T cell repertoires in COVID-19. Assay: immunoSEQ multiplex PCR; the TCRdb copy retains only in-frame clones and omits some. This table holds just under 250,000 clones, more than 75% found once. The sample taken for sequencing was peripheral blood. The receptors were gathered from a woman aged 25 to 39 who had recovered from COVID-19.

The V and J genes are TRBV11-2 and TRBJ2-7; D ambiguous. Germline CDR1 and CDR2: SGHAT and FQNNGV. V shed 0 bases and J shed 4 bases, with 19 bases lying between them. The CDR3 sequence is 17 residues long. The CDR3 bases are TGTGCCAGCAGCTTAGATGGGCCAGCCGCCCAACCTTACGAGCAGTACTTC. This gives the protein CASSLDGPAAQPYEQYF. The full variable domain, rest sourced from reference TRBV11-2 and TRBJ2-7, is EAGVAQSPRYKIIEKRQSVAFWCNPISGHATLYWYQQILGQGPKLLIQFQNNGVVDDSQLPKDRFSAERLKGVDSTLKIQPAKLEDSAVYLCASSLDGPAAQPYEQYFGPGTRLTVT.

V is TRBV5-6 and J is TRBJ2-7, with TRBD2 matching 8 bases. J lost 3 bases, V lost 4 bases, and 15 bases had no gene match. CDR1 is SGHDT, CDR2 YYEEEE, per germline. This CDR3 region has 17 residues. The CDR3 DNA sequence: TGTGCCAGCAGCCTGCTTGCGTCGGGGGGGTCTATCTACGAGCAGTACTTC. Protein product: CASSLLASGGSIYEQYF.

This chain uses TRBV5-5 with TRBJ2-5; a weak D match, TRBD1 (6 bases). Looked up from germline, CDR1 is SGHKS and CDR2 is YYEKEE (reference sequence). The CDR3 extends over 17 amino acids. Trimming stripped 1 base from V and 1 base from J, with 17 bases between. In DNA, the CDR3 is TGTGCCAGCAGCTTGTTCCAAACGACAGGACCCCAAGAGACCCAGTACTTC. This codes for CASSLFQTTGPQETQYF.

This clone was seen only once. The rearrangement links TRBV30 to TRBJ1-6; 10 positions match TRBD1. CDR1 and CDR2 from the germline V gene are GTSNPN and SVGIG (reference sequence). V shed 2 bases and J 8 bases; nucleotides not matched to a gene: 9. This CDR3 has 16 amino acids. CDR3 protein: CAWSPLTGTGDSPLHF. CDR3 DNA: TGTGCCTGGAGTCCATTGACCGGGACAGGGGATTCACCCCTCCACTTT.

This clone was seen more than once but under ten times. The chain uses TRBV6-6 and TRBJ1-6; 9 nucleotides align to TRBD1. Germline loops: CDR1 MNHNY, CDR2 SVGAGI (reference sequence). J lost 10 bases, V lost 2 bases, and 9 bases had no gene match. This CDR3 is 16 amino acids long. For the CDR3, the DNA is TGTGCCAGCAGTTACACGCCCCGGACAGGGGCCTCACCCCTCCACTTT. It translates to CASSYTPRTGASPLHF.

The chain uses TRBV4-2 and TRBJ2-3; 10 bases fit TRBD2. CDR1 LGHNA and CDR2 YNFKEQ come from the germline V gene. CDR3 length: 18 residues. Germline trimming cut 2 bases from V and 2 bases from J; bases unmatched to any gene: 10. The CDR3: CASSQILAGGQHTDTQYF. CDR3 nucleotide sequence: TGTGCCAGCAGCCAAATATTAGCGGGGGGCCAGCACACAGATACGCAGTATTTT.

The chain has TRBV2 and TRBJ1-5; 9 bases agree with TRBD1. Germline trimming cut 9 bases from V and 3 bases from J; bases unmatched to any gene: 9. The CDR3 covers 15 residues. From germline, CDR1 is SNHLY and CDR2 FYNNEI. The CDR3 coding sequence is TGTGCCAGTGACCTGGGACAGGGTAACAATCAGCCCCAGCATTTT. Amino acids: CASDLGQGNNQPQHF.

This chain connects TRBV7-9 to TRBJ2-2; 7 bases map to TRBD2. The junction had 6 bases not matched to a gene; V was cut back by 2 bases and J by 3 bases. CDR1 SEHNR and CDR2 FQNEAQ come from the germline V gene (reference sequence). The CDR3 totals 16 residues. The chain's CDR3 is CASSLFKGGDTGELFF. The CDR3 DNA sequence: TGTGCCAGCAGCTTATTTAAGGGAGGGGACACCGGGGAGCTGTTTTTT.

This chain uses TRBV3-1 (or the pseudogene TRBV3-2) with TRBJ2-7, with a tentative D call TRBD2 (5 bases). In germline, CDR1 is LGHDT, CDR2 YNNKEL (reference sequence). Between the trimmed V and J ends, which lost 10 bases and 5 bases, there was a span of 12 bases. CDR3 size: 11 residues. CDR3 protein: CATPGSHEQYF. The CDR3 nucleotides read TGTGCCACCCCGGGAAGCCACGAGCAGTACTTC.

The chain combines TRBV14 with TRBJ1-1; 7 nucleotides line up with TRBD1. The CDR3 sequence is 12 residues long. The germline V gene has CDR1 SGHDN and CDR2 FVKESK. The V gene end was trimmed by 5 bases and the J gene end by 7 bases; junction bases not matched to a gene: 4. CDR3 residues: CASSAQGLEAFF. The CDR3 DNA is TGTGCCAGCAGCGCACAGGGGCTTGAAGCTTTCTTT.

The V and J genes are TRBV15 and TRBJ1-5; D gene unclear. Germline V gene lookup returns CDR1 LNHNV and CDR2 YYDKDF (reference sequence). This CDR3 region has 16 residues. Deletions cut 0 bases from V and 2 bases from J, with 11 bases between. The DNA of the CDR3 is TGTGCCACCAGCAGAGATGTACTGGCGGGCAATCAGCCCCAGCATTTT. Encoded protein: CATSRDVLAGNQPQHF.

The V call is TRBV9, the J call TRBJ1-1, with a weak D call TRBD1 (6 bases). With 0 bases removed from V and 6 bases from J, the gap between germline ends came to 18 bases. The CDR3 consists of 16 residues. Germline-derived CDR1 and CDR2 are SGDLS and YYNGEE. The DNA for the CDR3 is TGTGCCAGCAGCGTAGGAGGTTTAGGTGGGGGCGCTGAAGCTTTCTTT. It encodes CASSVGGLGGGAEAFF.

This clone occurred a few times. V and J are TRBV21-1 and TRBJ1-5; no check of the table's D call, TRBD1, against the DNA was made. TRBV21-1 is flagged as a pseudogene. The CDR3 sequence is 13 residues long. The CDR3 DNA reads as TGTGCCGGACGCCGACAGGGCTCCGGGGCCCAGCATTTT. It codes for CAGRRQGSGAQHF.